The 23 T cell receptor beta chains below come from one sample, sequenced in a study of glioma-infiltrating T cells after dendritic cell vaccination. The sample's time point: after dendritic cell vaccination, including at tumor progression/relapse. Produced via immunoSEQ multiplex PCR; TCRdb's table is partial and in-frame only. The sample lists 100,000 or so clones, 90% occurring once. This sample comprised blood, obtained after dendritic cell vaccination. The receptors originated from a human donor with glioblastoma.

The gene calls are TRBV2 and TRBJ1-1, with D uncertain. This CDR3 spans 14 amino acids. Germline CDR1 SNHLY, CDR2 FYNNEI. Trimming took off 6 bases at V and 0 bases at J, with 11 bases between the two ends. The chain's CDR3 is CASRDVQMNTEAFF. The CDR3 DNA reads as TGTGCCAGCAGGGATGTACAGATGAACACTGAAGCTTTCTTT.

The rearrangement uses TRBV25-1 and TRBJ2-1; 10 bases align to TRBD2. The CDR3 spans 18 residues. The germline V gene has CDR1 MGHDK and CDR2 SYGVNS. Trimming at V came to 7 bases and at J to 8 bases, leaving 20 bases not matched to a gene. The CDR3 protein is CASKGENSPSGGWDEQFF. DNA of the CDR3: TGTGCCAGCAAAGGAGAGAATTCTCCTAGCGGGGGCTGGGATGAGCAGTTCTTC.

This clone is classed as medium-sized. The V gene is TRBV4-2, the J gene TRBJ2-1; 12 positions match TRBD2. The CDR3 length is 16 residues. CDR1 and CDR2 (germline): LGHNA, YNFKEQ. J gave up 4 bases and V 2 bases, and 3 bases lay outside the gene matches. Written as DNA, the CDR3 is TGTGCCAGCAGCCAATCTAGCGGGGGGGATTACAATGAGCAGTTCTTC. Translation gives CASSQSSGGDYNEQFF.

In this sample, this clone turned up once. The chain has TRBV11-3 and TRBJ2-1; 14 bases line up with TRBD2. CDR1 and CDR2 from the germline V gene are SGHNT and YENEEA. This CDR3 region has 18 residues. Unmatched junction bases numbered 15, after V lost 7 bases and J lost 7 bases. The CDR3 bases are TGTGCCAGCACTCCCCCGGGGACTAGCGGGAGTAAGGCGAATGAGCAGTTCTTC. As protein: CASTPPGTSGSKANEQFF.

This CDR3 is CASSILISGSLYEQYF. The CDR3 DNA reads TGTGCCAGTAGTATACTAATTAGCGGGAGCCTCTACGAGCAGTACTTC. This chain links TRBV19 with TRBJ2-7, with 9 bases aligning to TRBD2. The CDR3 contains 16 residues. Trimming at V came to 2 bases and at J to 3 bases, leaving 8 bases not matched to a gene. CDR1 LNHDA and CDR2 SQIVND come from the germline V gene (reference sequence).

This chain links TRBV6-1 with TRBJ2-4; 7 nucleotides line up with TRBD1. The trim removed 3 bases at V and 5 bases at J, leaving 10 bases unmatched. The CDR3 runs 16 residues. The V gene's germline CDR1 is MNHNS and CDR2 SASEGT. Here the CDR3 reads CASSDTITGVQNIQYF. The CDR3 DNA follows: TGTGCCAGCAGTGATACAATCACAGGGGTACAAAACATTCAGTACTTC.

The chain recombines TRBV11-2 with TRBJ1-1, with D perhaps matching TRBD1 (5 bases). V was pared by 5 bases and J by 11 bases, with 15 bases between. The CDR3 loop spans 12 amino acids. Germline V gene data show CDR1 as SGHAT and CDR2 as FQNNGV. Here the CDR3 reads CASSPQQEGAFF. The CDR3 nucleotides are TGTGCCAGCAGCCCTCAACAGGAGGGGGCTTTCTTT.

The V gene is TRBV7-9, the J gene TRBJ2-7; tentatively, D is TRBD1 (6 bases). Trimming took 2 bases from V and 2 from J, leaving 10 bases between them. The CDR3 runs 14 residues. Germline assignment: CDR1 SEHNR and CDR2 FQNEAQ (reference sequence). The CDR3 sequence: CASSLSDRPYEQYF. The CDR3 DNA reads TGTGCCAGCAGCTTATCGGACAGACCCTACGAGCAGTACTTC.

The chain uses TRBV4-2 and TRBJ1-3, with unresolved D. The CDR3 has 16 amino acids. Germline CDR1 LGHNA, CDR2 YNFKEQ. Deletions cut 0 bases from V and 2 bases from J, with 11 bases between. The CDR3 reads CASSQDVGEPGNTIYF. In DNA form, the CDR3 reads TGTGCCAGCAGCCAAGATGTCGGAGAACCTGGAAACACCATATATTTT.

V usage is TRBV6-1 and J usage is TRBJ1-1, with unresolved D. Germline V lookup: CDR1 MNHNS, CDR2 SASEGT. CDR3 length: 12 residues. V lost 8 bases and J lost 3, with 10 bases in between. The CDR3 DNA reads TGTGCCAGCGCCGGTTTTCACACTGAAGCTTTCTTT. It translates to CASAGFHTEAFF.

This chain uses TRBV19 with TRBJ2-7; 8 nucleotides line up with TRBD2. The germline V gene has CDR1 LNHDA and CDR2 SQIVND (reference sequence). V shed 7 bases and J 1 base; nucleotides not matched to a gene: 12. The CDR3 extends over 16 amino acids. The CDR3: CASIEREYPPSYEQYF. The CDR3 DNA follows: TGTGCCAGTATCGAGCGGGAGTATCCTCCATCCTACGAGCAGTACTTC.

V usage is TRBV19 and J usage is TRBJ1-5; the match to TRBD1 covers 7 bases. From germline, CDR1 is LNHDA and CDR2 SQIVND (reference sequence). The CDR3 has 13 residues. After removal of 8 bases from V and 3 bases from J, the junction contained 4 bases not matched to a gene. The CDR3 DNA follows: TGTGCCAGTGAAGACAGGGTCAATCAGCCCCAGCATTTT. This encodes CASEDRVNQPQHF.

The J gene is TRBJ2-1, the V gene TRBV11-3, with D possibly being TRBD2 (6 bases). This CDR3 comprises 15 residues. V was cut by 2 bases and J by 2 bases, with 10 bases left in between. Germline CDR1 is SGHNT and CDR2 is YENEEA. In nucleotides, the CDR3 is TGTGCCAGCAGCTTAAGGGCTAGCGCCTACAATGAGCAGTTCTTC. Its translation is CASSLRASAYNEQFF.

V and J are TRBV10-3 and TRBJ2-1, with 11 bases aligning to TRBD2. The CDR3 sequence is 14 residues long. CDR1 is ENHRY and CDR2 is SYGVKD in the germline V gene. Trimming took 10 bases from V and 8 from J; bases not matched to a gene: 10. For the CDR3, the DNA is TGTGCCAGCAACTCCTTAGCGGGAGGGTATGAGCAGTTCTTC. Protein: CASNSLAGGYEQFF.

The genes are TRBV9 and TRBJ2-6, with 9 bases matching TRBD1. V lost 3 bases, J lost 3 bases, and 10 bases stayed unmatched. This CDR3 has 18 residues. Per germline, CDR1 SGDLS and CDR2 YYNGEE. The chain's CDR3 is CASSAKGQGFFGANVLTF. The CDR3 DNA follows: TGTGCCAGCAGCGCAAAGGGACAGGGATTTTTTGGGGCCAACGTCCTGACTTTC.

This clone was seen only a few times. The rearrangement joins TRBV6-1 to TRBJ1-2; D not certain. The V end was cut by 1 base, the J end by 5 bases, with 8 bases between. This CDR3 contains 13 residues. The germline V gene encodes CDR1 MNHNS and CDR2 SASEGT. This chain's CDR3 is CASSEGWTYGYTF. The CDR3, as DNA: TGTGCCAGCAGTGAAGGTTGGACTTATGGCTACACCTTC.

The CDR3 nucleotides read TGTGCCAGCAGCGTAGCCCAGGGTAACCAAGAGACCCAGTACTTC. Amino acids: CASSVAQGNQETQYF. The chain recombines TRBV9 with TRBJ2-5, with D tentatively TRBD1 (5 bases). This CDR3 is 15 amino acids long. Per germline, CDR1 SGDLS and CDR2 YYNGEE. The V end was cut by 0 bases, the J end by 0 bases, with 9 bases between. The whole variable domain, filled in from reference TRBV9 and TRBJ2-5, reads DSGVTQTPKHLITATGQRVTLRCSPRSGDLSVYWYQQSLDQGLQFLIQYYNGEERAKGNILERFSAQQFPDLHSELNLSSLELGDSALYFCASSVAQGNQETQYFGPGTRLLVL.

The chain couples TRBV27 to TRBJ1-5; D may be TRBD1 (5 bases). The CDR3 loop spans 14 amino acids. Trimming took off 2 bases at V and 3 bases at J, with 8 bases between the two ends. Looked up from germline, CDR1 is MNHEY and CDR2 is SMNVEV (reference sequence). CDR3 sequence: CASSLDSNNQPQHF. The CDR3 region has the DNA TGTGCCAGCAGTTTAGACAGCAACAATCAGCCCCAGCATTTT.

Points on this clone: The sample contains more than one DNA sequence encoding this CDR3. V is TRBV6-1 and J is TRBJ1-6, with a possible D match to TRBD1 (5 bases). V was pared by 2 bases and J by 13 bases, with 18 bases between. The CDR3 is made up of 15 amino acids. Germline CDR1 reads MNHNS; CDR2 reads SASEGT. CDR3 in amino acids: CASSESSTVQSPLHF. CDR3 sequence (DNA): TGTGCCAGCAGTGAAAGTTCGACAGTGCAATCCCCCCTCCACTTT.

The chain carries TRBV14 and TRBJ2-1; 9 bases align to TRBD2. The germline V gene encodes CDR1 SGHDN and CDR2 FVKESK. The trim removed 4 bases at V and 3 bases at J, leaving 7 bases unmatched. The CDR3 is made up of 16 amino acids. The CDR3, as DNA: TGTGCCAGCAGCCGCCCGGGAGCGGGGGGCTACAATGAGCAGTTCTTC. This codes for CASSRPGAGGYNEQFF.

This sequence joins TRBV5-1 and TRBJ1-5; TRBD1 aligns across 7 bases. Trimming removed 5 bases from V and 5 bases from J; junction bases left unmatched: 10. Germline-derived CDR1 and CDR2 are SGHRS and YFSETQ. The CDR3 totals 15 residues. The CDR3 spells CASRPGTATDQPQHF. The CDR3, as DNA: TGCGCCAGCAGACCCGGGACAGCAACCGATCAGCCCCAGCATTTT.

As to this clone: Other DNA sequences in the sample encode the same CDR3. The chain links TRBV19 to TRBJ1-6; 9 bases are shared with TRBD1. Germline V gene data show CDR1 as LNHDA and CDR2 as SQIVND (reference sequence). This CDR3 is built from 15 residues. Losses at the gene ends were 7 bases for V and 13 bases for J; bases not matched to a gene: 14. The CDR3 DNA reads TGTGCCAGTAAAGATACAGGGGGCATATCCTCCCCCCTCCACTTT. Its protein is CASKDTGGISSPLHF.

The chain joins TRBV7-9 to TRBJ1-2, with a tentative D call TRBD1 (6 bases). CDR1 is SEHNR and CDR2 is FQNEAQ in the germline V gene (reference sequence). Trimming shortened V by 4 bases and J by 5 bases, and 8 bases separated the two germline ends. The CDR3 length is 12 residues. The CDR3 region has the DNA TGTGCCAGCAGCTCCACAGGGTATGGCTACACCTTC. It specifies CASSSTGYGYTF.